A single sample is the source of the 22 T cell receptor beta chains below, sequenced in a study of siplizumab effects on memory and regulatory T cells. Only in-frame clones appear in the TCRdb table, and some are missing; sequencing was by immunoSEQ multiplex PCR. The sample includes over 85,000 clones, approximately 95% of them seen just once. Sequenced sample: non-Treg CD4+ T cells sorted from blood. The receptors were gathered from a human donor in good health.

The chain carries TRBV5-4 and TRBJ1-6, with 7 bases fitting TRBD1. Trimming removed 0 bases from V and 2 bases from J; junction bases left unmatched: 2. Germline lookup yields CDR1 SGHNT and CDR2 YYREEE (reference sequence). This CDR3 is built from 16 residues. CDR3: CASSLAGQTYNSPLHF. The CDR3 DNA reads as TGTGCCAGCAGCTTGGCGGGACAGACCTATAATTCACCCCTCCACTTT.

The chain is built from TRBV4-1 and TRBJ1-5; no firm D call. V lost 0 bases and J lost 7, with 13 bases in between. Per the germline V gene, CDR1 is MGHRA and CDR2 is YSYEKL. The CDR3 has 15 residues. CDR3 DNA sequence: TGCGCCAGCAGCCAAGACCGGGGAACCGGCCAGCCCCAGCATTTT. Its protein product is CASSQDRGTGQPQHF.

V usage is TRBV5-1 and J usage is TRBJ1-4; 7 nucleotides line up with TRBD1. Germline V CDR1 and CDR2: SGHRS, YFSETQ. The CDR3 is 15 residues long. Losses at the gene ends were 0 bases for V and 8 bases for J; bases not matched to a gene: 7. CDR3: CASSLGTGRVEKLFF. CDR3 DNA: TGCGCCAGCAGCTTGGGGACAGGAAGGGTAGAAAAACTGTTTTTT.

The J gene is TRBJ2-1, the V gene TRBV11-3, with D tentatively TRBD2 (6 bases). Per germline, CDR1 SGHNT and CDR2 YENEEA. The CDR3 is made up of 16 amino acids. The V end lost 5 bases, the J end lost 0 bases, and 14 bases lay between the germline ends. The CDR3 DNA sequence: TGTGCCAGCAGCGGGGGGTGGGAACGCTCCTACAATGAGCAGTTCTTC. Translated: CASSGGWERSYNEQFF.

The chain has TRBV29-1 and TRBJ2-3; weak D call: TRBD2 (6 bases). The germline gives CDR1 SQVTM, CDR2 ANQGSEA. V was cut by 7 bases and J by 1 base, with 18 bases left in between. The CDR3 loop spans 15 amino acids. The chain's CDR3 is CSGTRDSGGTDTQYF. The CDR3, as DNA: TGCAGCGGGACCCGGGACTCCGGAGGCACAGATACGCAGTATTTT.

The rearrangement uses TRBV9 and TRBJ2-1, with D maybe TRBD1 (6 bases). V lost 2 bases to trimming and J lost 3 bases, with 24 bases between them. CDR3 length: 19 residues. Germline V gene sequence: CDR1 SGDLS, CDR2 YYNGEE. The DNA for the CDR3 is TGTGCCAGCAGCGTCGGTAGGGGGTTTGGGGAAGGTTTCTACAATGAGCAGTTCTTC. Protein product: CASSVGRGFGEGFYNEQFF.

The chain's CDR3 is CASSSGTINVLTF. The CDR3 coding sequence is TGTGCCAGCAGTTCCGGGACGATAAACGTCCTGACTTTC. The chain combines TRBV6-5 with TRBJ2-6; either TRBD1 or TRBD2 may supply D (5 bases each). The length of the CDR3 is 13 residues. In germline, CDR1 is MNHEY, CDR2 SVGAGI. V lost 4 bases, J lost 10 bases, and 11 bases lay in between.

J is TRBJ1-5 and V is TRBV7-9; 7 bases line up with TRBD1. Looked up from germline, CDR1 is SEHNR and CDR2 is FQNEAQ (reference sequence). The junction had 2 bases not matched to a gene; V was cut back by 4 bases and J by 5 bases. This CDR3 spans 13 amino acids. In DNA, the CDR3 is TGTGCCAGCAGCTCCCAGGGGGATCAGCCCCAGCATTTT. The encoded protein is CASSSQGDQPQHF.

J is TRBJ1-5 and V is TRBV7-2; TRBD1 is a possible D gene (5 bases). This CDR3 region has 15 residues. Germline CDR1 is SGHTA and CDR2 is FQGNSA. The V end lost 1 base, the J end lost 4 bases, and 11 bases lay between the germline ends. Here the CDR3 DNA reads TGTGCCAGCAGCTTAGGGGGGTCGGGAAATCAGCCCCAGCATTTT. Protein: CASSLGGSGNQPQHF.

CDR3 nucleotides: TGTGCCATCAGTGAGACTAGCGGCGGTACGCAGTATTTT. This translates into CAISETSGGTQYF. The chain is built from TRBV10-3 and TRBJ2-3, with 8 bases aligning to TRBD2. CDR3 length: 13 amino acids. Germline V gene data show CDR1 as ENHRY and CDR2 as SYGVKD. The ends lost 2 bases at V and 8 bases at J; junction bases unmatched: 3.

The gene calls are TRBV7-2 and TRBJ2-3, with TRBD2 as a possible D gene (5 bases). V dropped 5 bases and J dropped 1 base, with 16 bases sitting between them. The CDR3 consists of 16 residues. The germline V gene encodes CDR1 SGHTA and CDR2 FQGNSA. CDR3 in amino acids: CASSPLRIGGTDTQYF. In DNA form, the CDR3 reads TGTGCCAGCAGCCCACTTCGTATCGGGGGCACAGATACGCAGTATTTT.

The chain uses TRBV7-2 and TRBJ1-3, with D unclear. Germline V gene data show CDR1 as SGHTA and CDR2 as FQGNSA. This CDR3 has 14 residues. V dropped 1 base and J dropped 2 bases, with 6 bases sitting between them. This CDR3 is CASSLGVAGNTIYF. CDR3 coding DNA: TGTGCCAGCAGCTTAGGGGTGGCTGGAAACACCATATATTTT.

CDR3 in amino acids: CASSLIARDYTEAFF. The DNA of the CDR3 is TGTGCCAGCAGCCTCATCGCAAGGGATTACACTGAAGCTTTCTTT. The chain combines TRBV4-2 with TRBJ1-1, with D unclear. The CDR3 covers 15 residues. V gave up 4 bases and J gave up 3 bases, with 15 bases separating them. Germline CDR1 is LGHNA and CDR2 is YNFKEQ.

This rearrangement joins TRBV7-3 to TRBJ2-3; 7 bases fit TRBD1. Germline V lookup: CDR1 SGHTA, CDR2 FQGTGA. V shed 5 bases and J 0 bases; nucleotides not matched to a gene: 5. The CDR3 extends over 15 amino acids. The CDR3 region is CASSPGTASTDTQYF. In DNA, the CDR3 is TGTGCCAGCAGCCCGGGGACAGCTAGCACAGATACGCAGTATTTT.

This clone was detected only once. J is TRBJ1-3 and V is TRBV7-9, with 8 bases identical to TRBD1. This CDR3 has 16 residues. J gave up 2 bases and V 2 bases, and 5 bases lay outside the gene matches. Germline V lookup: CDR1 SEHNR, CDR2 FQNEAQ (reference sequence). As DNA, the CDR3 is TGTGCCAGCAGCTTACCGGCAGGGGGCACTGGAAACACCATATATTTT. Residues: CASSLPAGGTGNTIYF.

V and J are TRBV29-1 and TRBJ2-3, with 11 bases that match TRBD2. Germline V gives CDR1 SQVTM, CDR2 ANQGSEA. Trimming removed 5 bases from V and 6 bases from J; junction bases left unmatched: 7. This CDR3 comprises 14 residues. The CDR3 loop is CSVPTSGTSDTQYF. CDR3 nucleotide sequence: TGCAGCGTTCCGACTAGCGGGACATCGGATACGCAGTATTTT.

The rearrangement joins TRBV12-2 to TRBJ2-7; TRBD2, as called in the table, went unchecked against the DNA. TRBV12-2 is tagged as a pseudogene. The CDR3 is made up of 15 amino acids. The CDR3 reads CASRLGLASAYEQYF. The CDR3 region has the DNA TGTGCAAGTCGCTTAGGGCTGGCTAGCGCCTACGAGCAGTACTTC.

The V call is TRBV7-3, the J call TRBJ2-5; 7 bases map to TRBD1. In germline, CDR1 is SGHTA, CDR2 FQGTGA. Trimming took 5 bases from V and 1 from J; bases not matched to a gene: 7. This CDR3 contains 15 residues. The CDR3 nucleotides are TGTGCCAGCAGCCCGACAGGGTTTGGCCAAGAGACCCAGTACTTC. The encoded protein is CASSPTGFGQETQYF.

V is TRBV7-3 and J is TRBJ2-3; 10 bases fit TRBD2. Trimming at V came to 5 bases and at J to 2 bases, leaving 4 bases not matched to a gene. CDR3 length equals 15 residues. CDR1 is SGHTA, CDR2 FQGTGA, per germline. The CDR3 region is CASSVGLAHTDTQYF. The CDR3 nucleotides are TGTGCCAGCAGCGTGGGACTAGCGCACACAGATACGCAGTATTTT.

The rearrangement uses TRBV6-1 and TRBJ2-1; D gene uncertain. Per germline, CDR1 MNHNS and CDR2 SASEGT. The V and J ends lost 1 base and 3 bases respectively, with 7 bases between them. This CDR3 is built from 14 residues. Here the CDR3 reads CASSEGDVYNEQFF. CDR3 DNA: TGTGCCAGCAGTGAAGGCGATGTCTACAATGAGCAGTTCTTC.

This chain connects TRBV11-3 to TRBJ2-7, with 9 bases matching TRBD1. The CDR3 consists of 15 residues. CDR1 and CDR2 (germline): SGHNT, YENEEA. The V segment lost 1 base and the J segment 5 bases; nucleotides outside the gene matches: 6. The CDR3 region has the DNA TGTGCCAGCAGCTTAGGGGGACAGGGTCGCGACGAGCAGTACTTC. As protein: CASSLGGQGRDEQYF.

V and J are TRBV14 and TRBJ1-4; 7 nucleotides agree with TRBD1. Germline V gene sequence: CDR1 SGHDN, CDR2 FVKESK. The trim removed 4 bases at V and 1 base at J, leaving 0 bases unmatched. This CDR3 contains 14 residues. CDR3 DNA sequence: TGTGCCAGCAGCCGACAGGGAACTAATGAAAAACTGTTTTTT. It codes for CASSRQGTNEKLFF.